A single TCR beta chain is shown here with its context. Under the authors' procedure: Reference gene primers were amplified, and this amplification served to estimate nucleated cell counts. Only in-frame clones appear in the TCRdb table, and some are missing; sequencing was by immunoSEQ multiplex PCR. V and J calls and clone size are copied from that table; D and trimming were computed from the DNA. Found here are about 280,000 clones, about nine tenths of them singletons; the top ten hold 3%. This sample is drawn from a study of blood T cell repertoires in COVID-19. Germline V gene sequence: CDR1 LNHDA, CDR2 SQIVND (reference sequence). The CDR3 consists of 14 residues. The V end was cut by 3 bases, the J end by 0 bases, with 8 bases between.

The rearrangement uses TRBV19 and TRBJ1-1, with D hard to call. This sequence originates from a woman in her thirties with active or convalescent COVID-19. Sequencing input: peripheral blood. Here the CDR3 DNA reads TGTGCCAGTAGTATCAGTCAGTTGAACACTGAAGCTTTCTTT. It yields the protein CASSISQLNTEAFF.